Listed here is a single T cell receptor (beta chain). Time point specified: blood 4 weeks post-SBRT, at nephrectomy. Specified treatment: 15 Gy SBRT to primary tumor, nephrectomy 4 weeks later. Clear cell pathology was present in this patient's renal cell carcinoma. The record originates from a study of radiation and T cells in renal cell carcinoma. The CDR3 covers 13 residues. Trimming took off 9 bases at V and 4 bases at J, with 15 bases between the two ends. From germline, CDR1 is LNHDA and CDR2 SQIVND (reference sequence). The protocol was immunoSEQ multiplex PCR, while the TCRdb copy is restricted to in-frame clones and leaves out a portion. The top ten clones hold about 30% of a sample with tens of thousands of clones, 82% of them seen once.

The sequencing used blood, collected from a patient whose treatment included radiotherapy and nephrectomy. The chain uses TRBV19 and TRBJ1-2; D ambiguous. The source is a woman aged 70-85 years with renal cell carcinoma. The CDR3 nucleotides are TGTGCCAGCCTGTCGCGGCAAACCTATGGCTACACCTTC. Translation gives CASLSRQTYGYTF. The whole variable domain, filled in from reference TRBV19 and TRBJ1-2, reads DGGITQSPKYLFRKEGQNVTLSCEQNLNHDAMYWYRQDPGQGLRLIYYSQIVNDFQKGDIAEGYSVSREKKESFPLTVTSAQKNPTAFYLCASLSRQTYGYTFGSGTRLTVV.